The 2 T cell receptor beta chains below come from one sample, sequenced in a study of blood T cells in healthy people across ages. Using a J-beta primer mix together with a sample-barcoded 5' primer, a second PCR was run for about 6 to 12 cycles. TCRdb fed the 5' RACE reads into MiXCR, producing one record per CDR3 protein. The sample has fewer than 1,000,000 distinct CDR3 sequences, more than 40% seen once. Sequenced input: blood. The receptors here all came from a man aged 60 to 75 in good health.

This CDR3 is CASSQRGLAGGSYEQYF. The CDR3 region has the DNA TGTGCCAGCAGCCAACGGGGACTAGCGGGGGGTTCCTACGAGCAGTACTTC. The rearrangement uses TRBV14 and TRBJ2-7; 15 bases agree with TRBD2. Germline CDR1 SGHDN, CDR2 FVKESK. V was clipped by 2 bases and J by 1 base; unmatched bases: 3. The CDR3 spans 17 residues.

Concerning this clonotype itself: The junction does not match germline at one end; this may be a read error. The chain employs TRBV6-2 or TRBV6-3 and TRBJ2-7, with D possibly being TRBD1 or TRBD2 (5 bases each). In germline, CDR1 is MNHEY, CDR2 SVGEGT. This CDR3 spans 15 amino acids. The CDR3, as DNA: TGTGCCTGCAGTTACTCTAGTGGGGGCTCCTACGAGCAGTACTTC. Its translation: CACSYSSGGSYEQYF.